This entry lists 28 T cell receptor beta chains sequenced from one sample in a study of technical replicates of blood from several donors. Sequencing used immunoSEQ multiplex PCR; TCRdb keeps in-frame clones, though not all of them. The table includes tens of thousands of clones, 96% detected once. Input material: T cells isolated from PBMCs. The receptor set was obtained from a human donor in good health.

V usage is TRBV6-6 and J usage is TRBJ2-4; the D gene is possibly TRBD1 (6 bases). V lost 6 bases, J lost 4 bases, and 13 bases lay in between. In germline, CDR1 is MNHNY, CDR2 SVGAGI (reference sequence). The CDR3 spans 14 residues. As DNA, the CDR3 is TGTGCCAGCAGGACAAACACAGGGAAAAACATTCAGTACTTC. It is translated as CASRTNTGKNIQYF.

J is TRBJ2-3 and V is TRBV5-4, with 12 bases aligning to TRBD2. With 4 bases clipped from V and 2 bases from J, the junction kept 11 bases outside the gene matches. This CDR3 is built from 18 residues. Germline V lookup: CDR1 SGHNT, CDR2 YYREEE (reference sequence). The CDR3 spells CASSASGRASYLTDTQYF. The CDR3 region has the DNA TGTGCCAGCAGCGCTAGCGGGAGGGCCTCTTACCTCACAGATACGCAGTATTTT. Full variable domain (rest looked up from reference TRBV5-4 and TRBJ2-3): ETGVTQSPTHLIKTRGQQVTLRCSSQSGHNTVSWYQQALGQGPQFIFQYYREEENGRGNFPPRFSGLQFPNYSSELNVNALELDDSALYLCASSASGRASYLTDTQYFGPGTRLTVL.

CDR3 nucleotides: TGTGCCAGCCAACTAGCGCAAACCTACGAGCAGTACTTC. Translation gives CASQLAQTYEQYF. The chain couples TRBV28 to TRBJ2-7; 7 positions match TRBD2. Per germline, CDR1 MDHEN and CDR2 SYDVKM. With V trimmed by 8 bases and J by 2 bases, 6 bases remained unmatched. The CDR3 is 13 amino acids.

V and J are TRBV15 and TRBJ1-5, with unresolved D. This CDR3 has 16 amino acids. Germline loops: CDR1 LNHNV, CDR2 YYDKDF (reference sequence). Trimming took off 4 bases at V and 3 bases at J, with 16 bases between the two ends. For the CDR3, the DNA is TGTGCCACCAGCATTATCGGAGAGACCTACAATCAGCCCCAGCATTTT. Protein sequence: CATSIIGETYNQPQHF. Looking up the rest from reference TRBV15 and TRBJ1-5 gives the full variable domain: DAMVIQNPRYQVTQFGKPVTLSCSQTLNHNVMYWYQQKSSQAPKLLFHYYDKDFNNEADTPDNFQSRRPNTSFCFLDIRSPGLGDTAMYLCATSIIGETYNQPQHFGDGTRLSIL.

V and J are TRBV9 and TRBJ1-1; a possible D gene is TRBD1 (5 bases). The length of the CDR3 is 13 residues. Germline V CDR1 and CDR2: SGDLS, YYNGEE. The V gene lost 4 bases and the J gene lost 4 bases, with 11 bases spanning the gap. CDR3 coding DNA: TGTGCCAGCAGCCCAAGGGGTGGCACTGAAGCTTTCTTT. Protein: CASSPRGGTEAFF.

This sequence joins TRBV11-3 and TRBJ2-6; a possible D gene is TRBD2 (5 bases). The germline CDR1 and CDR2 sequences are SGHNT and YENEEA. Trimming removed 1 base from V and 5 bases from J, with 15 bases in between. This CDR3 has 17 amino acids. CDR3 sequence (DNA): TGTGCCAGCAGCTTAGGCGATCGGGGATACAGGGCCAACGTCCTGACTTTC. It is translated as CASSLGDRGYRANVLTF.

The chain is built from TRBV29-1 and TRBJ2-7, with TRBD1 matching 7 bases. This CDR3 has 13 residues. Per the germline V gene, CDR1 is SQVTM and CDR2 is ANQGSEA. With V trimmed by 5 bases and J by 3 bases, 7 bases remained unmatched. The CDR3 nucleotides are TGCAGCGTTCGAGGGGGCAGGGACTACGAGCAGTACTTC. Translation gives CSVRGGRDYEQYF.

The CDR3: CASSFSGLAGNEQFF. The CDR3 nucleotides are TGTGCCAGCAGCTTTTCAGGACTAGCGGGAAATGAGCAGTTCTTC. The chain is built from TRBV11-1 and TRBJ2-1, with 12 bases that match TRBD2. Germline CDR1 and CDR2: SGHAT and FQDESV (reference sequence). V dropped 3 bases and J dropped 7; count of bases not matched to a gene: 4. The CDR3 covers 15 residues.

This chain connects TRBV6-6 to TRBJ2-7, with a weak D call TRBD2 (5 bases). The CDR3 spans 14 residues. CDR1 and CDR2 (germline): MNHNY, SVGAGI (reference sequence). Trimming took off 2 bases at V and 5 bases at J, with 13 bases between the two ends. CDR3 nucleotides: TGTGCCAGCAGTTACCTTGGTGGAGGTAACGAGCAGTACTTC. Translation gives CASSYLGGGNEQYF.

CDR3 region: CASSVRGPNTEAFF. CDR3 sequence (DNA): TGTGCCAGCAGTGTCAGGGGTCCAAACACTGAAGCTTTCTTT. This chain connects TRBV27 to TRBJ1-1, with D tentatively TRBD1 (6 bases). V was cut by 5 bases and J by 2 bases, with 12 bases left in between. Germline V gene sequence: CDR1 MNHEY, CDR2 SMNVEV (reference sequence). The CDR3 extends over 14 amino acids.

This clone was observed a single time. J is TRBJ2-1 and V is TRBV6-5; TRBD1 is a possible D gene (5 bases). Germline CDR1 reads MNHEY; CDR2 reads SVGAGI. The ends were cut back, 0 bases at V and 3 bases at J, with 12 bases in the middle. This CDR3 contains 16 residues. This chain's CDR3 is CASSYSTPRVYNEQFF. The CDR3 DNA reads TGTGCCAGCAGTTACTCGACCCCCAGGGTCTACAATGAGCAGTTCTTC.

The chain employs TRBV29-1 and TRBJ1-3; D not resolved. V dropped 6 bases and J dropped 0 bases, with 18 bases sitting between them. The CDR3 has 16 residues. Germline V gene lookup returns CDR1 SQVTM and CDR2 ANQGSEA. CDR3 protein: CSVVIVGQYSGNTIYF. In nucleotides, the CDR3 is TGCAGCGTAGTAATAGTGGGCCAGTACTCTGGAAACACCATATATTTT.

As for this clone: One end of the junction varies from germline; a read error may be responsible. As DNA, the CDR3 is TGTGCTAGCAGCCTCTCCACAGGGTCTGAGGCTTTCTTT. As protein: CASSLSTGSEAFF. The V call is TRBV7-7, the J call TRBJ1-1; D possibly corresponds to TRBD1 (6 bases). CDR1 SSHAT and CDR2 FNYEAQ come from the germline V gene (reference sequence). The CDR3 covers 13 residues.

V and J are TRBV5-1 and TRBJ1-2; 7 positions match TRBD1. In germline, CDR1 is SGHRS, CDR2 YFSETQ. The CDR3 has 16 residues. The V segment lost 0 bases and the J segment 0 bases; nucleotides outside the gene matches: 5. CDR3 in amino acids: CASSLEGTVPNYGYTF. Written as DNA, the CDR3 is TGCGCCAGCAGCTTGGAGGGGACAGTCCCTAACTATGGCTACACCTTC.

V usage is TRBV7-8 and J usage is TRBJ2-1, with a tentative D call TRBD1 (7 bases). V was clipped by 0 bases and J by 0 bases, with 9 bases between them. The germline CDR1 and CDR2 sequences are SGHVS and FQNEAQ. This CDR3 region has 16 residues. This chain's CDR3 is CASSLAQGGSYNEQFF. CDR3 sequence (DNA): TGTGCCAGCAGCTTAGCGCAGGGGGGCTCCTACAATGAGCAGTTCTTC.

The chain employs TRBV10-3 and TRBJ1-3, with a possible D match to TRBD1 (6 bases). The CDR3 is 13 residues long. Germline CDR1 ENHRY, CDR2 SYGVKD. The V and J ends lost 6 bases and 4 bases respectively, with 10 bases between them. CDR3 region: CAISAGQGNTIYF. DNA for the CDR3: TGTGCCATCAGCGCTGGACAGGGAAACACCATATATTTT.

The V gene is TRBV6-1, the J gene TRBJ1-2; D remains ambiguous. With 0 bases removed from V and 0 bases from J, the gap between germline ends came to 11 bases. This CDR3 has 16 residues. Germline values: CDR1 MNHNS, CDR2 SASEGT. Here the CDR3 reads CASSEALQEANYGYTF. The CDR3 DNA is TGTGCCAGCAGTGAAGCGTTGCAGGAGGCTAACTATGGCTACACCTTC.

The chain employs TRBV7-2 and TRBJ2-6, with D possibly TRBD1 on 6 matching bases. This CDR3 is 19 amino acids long. Trimming cost V 5 bases and J 4 bases, with 24 bases left between them. Germline-derived CDR1 and CDR2 are SGHTA and FQGNSA. The CDR3, as DNA: TGTGCCAGCAGCCCAAGACTGATTTTGACAGGCACAGGGGCCAACGTCCTGACTTTC. Protein: CASSPRLILTGTGANVLTF.

The chain has TRBV19 and TRBJ1-4; the D gene is possibly TRBD1 (6 bases). V was trimmed by 5 bases and J by 0 bases, leaving 10 bases between them. This CDR3 comprises 15 residues. CDR1 and CDR2 (germline): LNHDA, SQIVND (reference sequence). DNA of the CDR3: TGTGCCAGTAGTCCGGGACATGCAACTAATGAAAAACTGTTTTTT. Its translation: CASSPGHATNEKLFF.

The chain couples TRBV6-5 to TRBJ2-2; the D is unclear. CDR1 is MNHEY, CDR2 SVGAGI, per germline. V lost 8 bases to trimming and J lost 5 bases, with 9 bases between them. CDR3 length equals 12 residues. As DNA, the CDR3 is TGTGCCAGCTTGACATCTACCGGGGAGCTGTTTTTT. The encoded protein is CASLTSTGELFF.

The chain has TRBV5-4 and TRBJ1-1; D may be TRBD1 (5 bases). Germline loops: CDR1 SGHNT, CDR2 YYREEE (reference sequence). V was clipped by 5 bases and J by 5 bases, with 13 bases between them. The CDR3 has 13 amino acids. This chain's CDR3 is CASSFFGGTEAFF. The CDR3 DNA reads TGTGCCAGCAGTTTCTTCGGGGGGACTGAAGCTTTCTTT. Complete variable domain (other parts from reference TRBV5-4 and TRBJ1-1): ETGVTQSPTHLIKTRGQQVTLRCSSQSGHNTVSWYQQALGQGPQFIFQYYREEENGRGNFPPRFSGLQFPNYSSELNVNALELDDSALYLCASSFFGGTEAFFGQGTRLTVV.

The chain carries TRBV18 and TRBJ1-4; 7 positions agree with TRBD1. With 7 bases clipped from V and 3 bases from J, the junction kept 2 bases outside the gene matches. This CDR3 has 13 amino acids. Germline CDR1 is KGHSH and CDR2 is LQKENI. CDR3: CASFDRANEKLFF. Written as DNA, the CDR3 is TGTGCCAGCTTTGACAGGGCTAATGAAAAACTGTTTTTT.

V is TRBV9 and J is TRBJ2-3, with D possibly TRBD2 on 6 matching bases. Germline CDR1 reads SGDLS; CDR2 reads YYNGEE. The CDR3 spans 14 residues. Trimming shortened V by 7 bases and J by 3 bases, and 15 bases separated the two germline ends. The CDR3 nucleotides read TGTGCCAGCTCCCCGGATAGCGGAACAGATACGCAGTATTTT. Its translation is CASSPDSGTDTQYF.

The rearrangement joins TRBV10-3 to TRBJ2-3, with 15 bases fitting TRBD2. Trimming cost V 8 bases and J 5 bases; bases outside gene matches: 14. In germline, CDR1 is ENHRY, CDR2 SYGVKD. The CDR3 length is 18 residues. CDR3 sequence: CAIATGLAGGPGKDTQYF. The CDR3 coding sequence is TGTGCCATCGCAACCGGACTAGCGGGAGGGCCTGGTAAAGATACGCAGTATTTT.

In its sample, this clone was seen once. V and J are TRBV9 and TRBJ2-2; D gene unclear. Trimming stripped 0 bases from V and 4 bases from J, with 7 bases between. The CDR3 sequence is 14 residues long. In germline, CDR1 is SGDLS, CDR2 YYNGEE. The chain's CDR3 is CASSVGLSTGELFF. The CDR3 nucleotides read TGTGCCAGCAGCGTAGGACTTTCCACCGGGGAGCTGTTTTTT.

This chain uses TRBV6-1 with TRBJ2-3; 8 bases line up with TRBD2. Germline V gene data show CDR1 as MNHNS and CDR2 as SASEGT. The CDR3 length is 14 residues. Trimming removed 6 bases from V and 5 bases from J; junction bases left unmatched: 7. The CDR3 region is CASRRAGDGDTQYF. The CDR3 region has the DNA TGTGCCAGCAGGCGAGCGGGAGATGGAGATACGCAGTATTTT.

The chain is built from TRBV19 and TRBJ1-1; no reliable D call. The germline V gene encodes CDR1 LNHDA and CDR2 SQIVND (reference sequence). Deletions cut 3 bases from V and 0 bases from J, with 5 bases between. The CDR3 extends over 13 amino acids. The CDR3 DNA reads as TGTGCCAGTAGTATTAATGTGAACACTGAAGCTTTCTTT. Translating it yields CASSINVNTEAFF.

The rearrangement uses TRBV6-6 and TRBJ1-2; TRBD1 matches at 7 bases. Germline trimming cut 5 bases from V and 4 bases from J; bases unmatched to any gene: 7. The CDR3 is made up of 14 amino acids. Germline V gives CDR1 MNHNY, CDR2 SVGAGI (reference sequence). The CDR3 coding sequence is TGTGCCAGCAGTATACGAGGGGGCAGCTATGGCTACACCTTC. Its translation: CASSIRGGSYGYTF.